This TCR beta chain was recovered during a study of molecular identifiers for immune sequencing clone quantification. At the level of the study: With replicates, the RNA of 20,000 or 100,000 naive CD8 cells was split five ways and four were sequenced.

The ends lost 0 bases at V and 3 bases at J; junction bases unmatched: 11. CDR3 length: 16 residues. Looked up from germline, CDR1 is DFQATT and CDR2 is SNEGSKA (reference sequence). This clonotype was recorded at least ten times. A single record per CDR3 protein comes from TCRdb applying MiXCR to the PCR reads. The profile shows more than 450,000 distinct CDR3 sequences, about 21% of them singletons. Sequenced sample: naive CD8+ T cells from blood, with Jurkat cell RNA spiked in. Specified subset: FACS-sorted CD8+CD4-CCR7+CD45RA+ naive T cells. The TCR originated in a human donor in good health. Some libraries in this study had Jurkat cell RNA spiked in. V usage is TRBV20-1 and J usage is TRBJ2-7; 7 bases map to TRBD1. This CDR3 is CSARDLQGSPHYEQYF. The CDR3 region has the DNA TGCAGTGCTAGAGACCTACAGGGGTCCCCGCACTACGAGCAGTACTTC.